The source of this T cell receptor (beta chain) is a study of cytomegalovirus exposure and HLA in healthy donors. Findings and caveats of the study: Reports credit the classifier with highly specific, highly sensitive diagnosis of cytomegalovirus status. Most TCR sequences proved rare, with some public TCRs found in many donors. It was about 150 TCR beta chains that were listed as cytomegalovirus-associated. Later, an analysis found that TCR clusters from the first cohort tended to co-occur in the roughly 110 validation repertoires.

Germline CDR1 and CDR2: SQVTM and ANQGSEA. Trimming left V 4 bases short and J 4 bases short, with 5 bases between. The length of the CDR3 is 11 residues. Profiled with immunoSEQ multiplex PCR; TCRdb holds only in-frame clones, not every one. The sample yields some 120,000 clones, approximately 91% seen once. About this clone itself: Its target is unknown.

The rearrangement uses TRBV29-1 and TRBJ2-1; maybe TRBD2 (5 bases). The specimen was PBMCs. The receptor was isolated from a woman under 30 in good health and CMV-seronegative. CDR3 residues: CSVVAYNEQFF. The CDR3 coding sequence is TGCAGCGTTGTAGCGTACAATGAGCAGTTCTTC.